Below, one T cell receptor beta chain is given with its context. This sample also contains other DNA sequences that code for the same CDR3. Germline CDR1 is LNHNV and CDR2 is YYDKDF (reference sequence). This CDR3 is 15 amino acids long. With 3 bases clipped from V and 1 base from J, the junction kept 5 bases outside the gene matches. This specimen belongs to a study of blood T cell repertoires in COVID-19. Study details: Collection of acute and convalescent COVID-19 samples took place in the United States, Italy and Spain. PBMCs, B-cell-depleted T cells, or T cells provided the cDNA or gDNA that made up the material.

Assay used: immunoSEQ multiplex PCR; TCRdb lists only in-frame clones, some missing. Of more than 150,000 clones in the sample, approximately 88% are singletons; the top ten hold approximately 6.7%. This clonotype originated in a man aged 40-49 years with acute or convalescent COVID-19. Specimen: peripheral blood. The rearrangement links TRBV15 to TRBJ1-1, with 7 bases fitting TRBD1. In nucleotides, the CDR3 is TGTGCCACCAGCAGGGCCGGGACAGCGAACACTGAAGCTTTCTTT. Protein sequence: CATSRAGTANTEAFF.